A selection of T cell receptor beta chains follows, all from one sample in a study of technical replicates of blood from a handful of donors. Measured with immunoSEQ multiplex PCR; TCRdb has only the in-frame clones, and not every one. Counted here are approximately 92,000 clones, roughly 96% occurring once; the ten biggest clones make up around 0.21%. Sequencing was performed on T cells isolated from PBMCs. The receptor set was obtained from a human donor in good health. Both conserved end residues are trimmed from each CDR3. A D gene is named only where the DNA matches it firmly.

D gene,V gene,CDR3 protein
NA,TRBV18,ASSPFTGLQTQDNEQF
NA,TRBV28,ASSKAWTVNYGYT
NA,TRBV6-4,ASSEGEGNTEAF
NA,TRBV5-1,ASSLAEFSEQY
NA,TRBV6-4,ASSSAPGNTIY
NA,TRBV6-5,ASYRVDGELF
NA,TRBV9,ASSVGAGSYNSPLH
NA,TRBV28,ASSSSAGGETQY
TRBD2,TRBV2,ASTTSGTEQF
NA,TRBV18,ASSPLAGGTDTQY
NA,TRBV5-1,ASKEGTPARYEQY
TRBD1,TRBV9,ASSVTGGNSPLH
NA,TRBV5-6,ASADRLNSPLH
NA,TRBV19,ASMGRFAGNTIY
NA,TRBV14,AGRTGIKEPQH
TRBD2,TRBV2,ASSAMAGGLNEQF
NA,TRBV28,ATRNDKTYEQY
TRBD1,TRBV4-2,ASSQDGDSLYGYT
NA,TRBV19,ASSIRPPRYTEAF
TRBD2,TRBV5-6,ASSLARGGRTYSGELF
TRBD2,TRBV7-9,ASSPRLAGGLTGELF
TRBD1,TRBV27,ASKIRDDRANTEAF
NA,TRBV4-1,ASSLSDRNTEAF
TRBD1,TRBV5-6,ASTRGTGRNPEDEKLF
NA,TRBV5-4,ASSFDRDSRYNEQF
TRBD1,TRBV7-9,ASSDRTGSGSGNTIY